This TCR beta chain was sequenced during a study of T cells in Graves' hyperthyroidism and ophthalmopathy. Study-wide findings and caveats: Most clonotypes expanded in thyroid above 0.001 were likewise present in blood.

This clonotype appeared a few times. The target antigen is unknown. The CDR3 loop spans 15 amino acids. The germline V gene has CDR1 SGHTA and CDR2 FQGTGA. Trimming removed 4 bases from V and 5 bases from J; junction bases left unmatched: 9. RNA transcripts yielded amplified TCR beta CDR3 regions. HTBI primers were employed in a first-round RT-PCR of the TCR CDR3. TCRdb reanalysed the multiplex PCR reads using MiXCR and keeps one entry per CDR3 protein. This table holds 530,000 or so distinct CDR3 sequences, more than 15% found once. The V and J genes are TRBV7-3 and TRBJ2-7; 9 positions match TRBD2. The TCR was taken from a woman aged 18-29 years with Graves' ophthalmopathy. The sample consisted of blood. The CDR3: CASSSIGAGGDEQYF. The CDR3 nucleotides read TGTGCCAGCAGCTCAATCGGGGCGGGAGGGGACGAGCAGTACTTC.